These 27 T cell receptor beta chains originate from one sample sequenced in a study of blood T cell repertoires in COVID-19. Libraries were prepared by immunoSEQ multiplex PCR; TCRdb keeps only in-frame clonotypes and omits some of them. The data show about 150,000 clones, roughly 86% seen once. The sample taken for sequencing was peripheral blood. The receptors here all came from a man in his fifties or sixties with COVID-19, enrolled during active disease.

This rearrangement joins TRBV19 to TRBJ2-5; TRBD1 matches at 9 bases. Trimming removed 6 bases from V and 5 bases from J; junction bases left unmatched: 13. The germline V gene encodes CDR1 LNHDA and CDR2 SQIVND (reference sequence). The CDR3 spans 16 residues. CDR3 nucleotide sequence: TGTGCCAGTAGCCGAACCGGACAGGGGCCGTGGGAGACCCAGTACTTC. Its translation: CASSRTGQGPWETQYF.

The rearrangement links TRBV11-3 to TRBJ2-7, with D maybe TRBD1 (5 bases). Trimming cost V 3 bases and J 2 bases, with 11 bases left between them. Per germline, CDR1 SGHNT and CDR2 YENEEA. The CDR3 covers 14 residues. The CDR3 nucleotides are TGTGCCAGCAGCTTCGGGTCAGGGACCTACGAGCAGTACTTC. As protein: CASSFGSGTYEQYF.

This clone was seen only a few times. The rearrangement joins TRBV28 to TRBJ1-6; TRBD1 matches 8 bases. This CDR3 spans 18 amino acids. The J segment lost 0 bases and the V segment lost 2 bases, leaving 6 bases of the junction unmatched. CDR1 and CDR2 from the germline V gene are MDHEN and SYDVKM. CDR3 DNA sequence: TGTGCCAGCAGTTTAAGGAGGACAGGGTTCTCCTATAATTCACCCCTCCACTTT. Its translation: CASSLRRTGFSYNSPLHF.

The rearrangement links TRBV6-2 or TRBV6-3 to TRBJ1-2, with D unclear. The CDR3 covers 13 residues. The V gene lost 5 bases and the J gene lost 0 bases, with 7 bases spanning the gap. The V gene's germline CDR1 is MNHEY and CDR2 SVGEGT. DNA of the CDR3: TGTGCCAGCAGTGCAGTGGCTAACTATGGCTACACCTTC. Translating it yields CASSAVANYGYTF.

V gene TRBV5-1 combines with J gene TRBJ2-1; 14 positions match TRBD2. Germline values: CDR1 SGHRS, CDR2 YFSETQ. The CDR3 is 16 amino acids. V lost 4 bases, J lost 10 bases, and 10 bases stayed unmatched. CDR3 nucleotide sequence: TGCGCCAGCAGCACCTGGGGGACTAGCGGGAGTAACGAGCAGTTCTTC. This translates into CASSTWGTSGSNEQFF. Full variable domain (missing parts from reference TRBV5-1 and TRBJ2-1): KAGVTQTPRYLIKTRGQQVTLSCSPISGHRSVSWYQQTPGQGLQFLFEYFSETQRNKGNFPGRFSGRQFSNSRSEMNVSTLELGDSALYLCASSTWGTSGSNEQFFGPGTRLTVL.

This clone came up once. The chain is built from TRBV5-5 and TRBJ1-2; D unclear. Per the germline V gene, CDR1 is SGHKS and CDR2 is YYEKEE (reference sequence). There are 14 residues in the CDR3. Trimming left V 5 bases short and J 0 bases short, with 11 bases between. As DNA, the CDR3 is TGTGCCAGCAGGTTGAGAACAACTAACTATGGCTACACCTTC. Its protein is CASRLRTTNYGYTF.

The rearrangement uses TRBV11-1 and TRBJ2-6, with 7 positions matching TRBD1. This CDR3 is 16 amino acids long. Unmatched junction bases numbered 8, after V lost 6 bases and J lost 3 bases. Germline V gives CDR1 SGHAT, CDR2 FQDESV (reference sequence). This CDR3 is CASSNRDRDGANVLTF. CDR3 bases: TGTGCCAGCAGTAACAGAGACAGGGATGGGGCCAACGTCCTGACTTTC.

The chain joins TRBV18 to TRBJ2-7; D is unresolved. CDR3 length: 15 amino acids. Germline-derived CDR1 and CDR2 are KGHSH and LQKENI. Trimming shortened V by 3 bases and J by 2 bases, and 14 bases separated the two germline ends. The CDR3 spells CASSPPRAETYEQYF. CDR3 coding DNA: TGTGCCAGCTCACCCCCTCGAGCCGAAACCTACGAGCAGTACTTC.

V gene TRBV27 combines with J gene TRBJ2-2; a possible D gene is TRBD2 (6 bases). This CDR3 has 15 amino acids. The germline V and J ends were trimmed by 2 bases and 6 bases, with 13 bases remaining between them. Germline V gene lookup returns CDR1 MNHEY and CDR2 SMNVEV (reference sequence). CDR3 protein: CASSLGGVVSGELFF. DNA of the CDR3: TGTGCCAGCAGTTTAGGAGGGGTTGTTTCCGGGGAGCTGTTTTTT.

The J gene is TRBJ1-1, the V gene TRBV7-2; TRBD1 agrees at 7 bases. Germline CDR1 and CDR2: SGHTA and FQGNSA. This CDR3 has 15 amino acids. V trimming: 1 base; J trimming: 5 bases; junction bases outside the gene matches: 7. The CDR3, as DNA: TGTGCCAGCAGCTTAGTAGATGGCAGGGGGACTGAAGCTTTCTTT. Translating it yields CASSLVDGRGTEAFF.

The chain carries TRBV4-3 and TRBJ1-2, with 12 bases matching TRBD1. Trimming cost V 1 base and J 6 bases; bases outside gene matches: 6. CDR3 length equals 16 residues. Germline V gene lookup returns CDR1 LGHNA and CDR2 YSLEER. CDR3 DNA: TGCGCCAGCAGCCAAGTTTCGGGACAGGGGGCCAATGGCTACACCTTC. The encoded protein is CASSQVSGQGANGYTF.

This chain joins TRBV28 and TRBJ2-7; possibly TRBD1 for D (6 bases). From germline, CDR1 is MDHEN and CDR2 SYDVKM. V was pared by 6 bases and J by 3 bases, with 15 bases between. The length of the CDR3 is 14 residues. The CDR3 DNA is TGTGCCAGCAGGCCCGGAACAGGGATCTACGAGCAGTACTTC. Amino acids: CASRPGTGIYEQYF. The full variable domain, rest sourced from reference TRBV28 and TRBJ2-7, is DVKVTQSSRYLVKRTGEKVFLECVQDMDHENMFWYRQDPGLGLRLIYFSYDVKMKEKGDIPEGYSVSREKKERFSLILESASTNQTSMYLCASRPGTGIYEQYFGPGTRLTVT.

The chain is built from TRBV2 and TRBJ1-6; 7 positions agree with TRBD1. CDR3 length: 15 residues. With V trimmed by 7 bases and J by 0 bases, 3 bases remained unmatched. In germline, CDR1 is SNHLY, CDR2 FYNNEI. As DNA, the CDR3 is TGTGCCAGCACCGGGACAGACTCCTATAATTCACCCCTCCACTTT. Translating it yields CASTGTDSYNSPLHF.

The rearrangement joins TRBV27 to TRBJ2-7; perhaps TRBD2 as D (6 bases). Between the trimmed V and J ends, which lost 0 bases and 3 bases, there was a span of 9 bases. Germline lookup yields CDR1 MNHEY and CDR2 SMNVEV (reference sequence). This CDR3 contains 14 residues. This CDR3 reads CASSLSWGDYEQYF. CDR3 sequence (DNA): TGTGCCAGCAGTTTATCGTGGGGGGACTACGAGCAGTACTTC.

There are a few counts of this clone. The sample contains more than one DNA sequence encoding this CDR3. This rearrangement joins TRBV18 to TRBJ1-1; 9 nucleotides match TRBD1. Germline assignment: CDR1 KGHSH and CDR2 LQKENI. This CDR3 is built from 15 residues. The V and J ends lost 2 bases and 2 bases, in that order; junction bases with no gene match: 3. The CDR3 loop is CASSPRQGGNTEAFF. CDR3 DNA: TGTGCCAGCTCACCAAGACAGGGGGGCAACACTGAAGCTTTCTTT.

The rearrangement uses TRBV7-2 and TRBJ1-6, with TRBD1 matching 9 bases. Germline assignment: CDR1 SGHTA and CDR2 FQGNSA. Losses at the gene ends were 2 bases for V and 5 bases for J; bases not matched to a gene: 7. This CDR3 contains 17 residues. The CDR3 sequence is CASSLWGTGRNNSPLHF. CDR3 in DNA: TGTGCCAGCAGCTTATGGGGGACAGGGAGAAATAATTCACCCCTCCACTTT. The full variable domain, its missing parts supplied by reference TRBV7-2 and TRBJ1-6, is GAGVSQSPSNKVTEKGKDVELRCDPISGHTALYWYRQSLGQGLEFLIYFQGNSAPDKSGLPSDRFSAERTGGSVSTLTIQRTQQEDSAVYLCASSLWGTGRNNSPLHFGNGTRLTVT.

The chain combines TRBV28 with TRBJ1-2, with TRBD1 identical over 8 bases. Trimming removed 5 bases from V and 4 bases from J; junction bases left unmatched: 3. Germline V gene lookup returns CDR1 MDHEN and CDR2 SYDVKM. CDR3 length: 13 residues. CDR3 bases: TGTGCCAGCAGTGTACAGGGGGGCTATGGCTACACCTTC. Its protein product is CASSVQGGYGYTF.

CDR3 residues: CSASMGSLLAKNIQYF. The CDR3 region has the DNA TGCAGTGCTAGTATGGGCAGCCTACTAGCCAAAAACATTCAGTACTTC. The V and J genes are TRBV20-1 and TRBJ2-4; D is unresolved. Trimming took 3 bases from V and 0 from J, leaving 15 bases between them. The CDR3 covers 16 residues. CDR1 is DFQATT and CDR2 is SNEGSKA in the germline V gene (reference sequence).

The chain joins TRBV10-3 to TRBJ2-1, with 7 positions matching TRBD2. V was clipped by 5 bases and J by 9 bases; unmatched bases: 1. This CDR3 comprises 11 residues. The germline V gene has CDR1 ENHRY and CDR2 SYGVKD. Written as DNA, the CDR3 is TGTGCCATCAGTTCTAGCGGTGAGCAGTTCTTC. This gives the protein CAISSSGEQFF.

This clone appeared a few times. The chain is built from TRBV6-2 or TRBV6-3 and TRBJ2-3; unclear D gene. This CDR3 has 14 amino acids. V lost 5 bases and J 7 bases, leaving 16 bases between the germline ends. CDR1 is MNHEY, CDR2 SVGEGT, per germline. This chain's CDR3 is CASSVETLANTQYF. The CDR3, as DNA: TGTGCCAGCAGTGTGGAGACCCTCGCGAATACGCAGTATTTT.

The chain combines TRBV12-3 or TRBV12-4 with TRBJ2-1, with a weak D call TRBD2 (6 bases). CDR3 length: 12 residues. Trimming took 6 bases from V and 12 from J, leaving 15 bases between them. The CDR3 coding sequence is TGTGCCAGCAGCCAGCCGGGGGTAGGGCAGTTCTTC. Protein sequence: CASSQPGVGQFF.

The chain employs TRBV24-1 and TRBJ1-5, with 7 bases fitting TRBD1. The germline V gene encodes CDR1 KGHDR and CDR2 SFDVKD. Trimming at V came to 3 bases and at J to 3 bases, leaving 4 bases not matched to a gene. The CDR3 sequence is 15 residues long. The CDR3 region is CATSDGTASNQPQHF. The DNA of the CDR3 is TGTGCCACCAGTGATGGGACAGCCTCCAATCAGCCCCAGCATTTT.

This chain connects TRBV3-1 (or the pseudogene TRBV3-2) to TRBJ1-1; perhaps TRBD1 as D (6 bases). The CDR3 is 14 residues long. Germline CDR1 reads LGHDT; CDR2 reads YNNKEL (reference sequence). V shed 9 bases and J shed 1 base, with 15 bases lying between them. The CDR3 sequence is CASLARGGNTEAFF. DNA for the CDR3: TGTGCCAGTCTTGCGAGAGGGGGGAACACTGAAGCTTTCTTT.

Regarding this clone: The sample contains more than one DNA sequence encoding this CDR3. This chain joins TRBV3-1 (or the pseudogene TRBV3-2) and TRBJ1-1, with 9 nucleotides matching TRBD1. This CDR3 region has 14 residues. V shed 3 bases, J shed 4 bases, and the junction held 3 bases outside the gene matches. Per the germline V gene, CDR1 is LGHDT and CDR2 is YNNKEL (reference sequence). The CDR3 coding sequence is TGTGCCAGCAGCCATGGACAGGGGAGCACTGAAGCTTTCTTT. Its protein product is CASSHGQGSTEAFF.

CDR3 nucleotide sequence: TGCGCCAGCAGCTTACGACAGGGATCCTACGAGCAGTACTTC. Residues: CASSLRQGSYEQYF. The chain has TRBV4-3 and TRBJ2-7, with TRBD1 matching 7 bases. The CDR3 length is 14 residues. V dropped 5 bases and J dropped 1; count of bases not matched to a gene: 5. Germline CDR1 reads LGHNA; CDR2 reads YSLEER.

The chain is built from TRBV9 and TRBJ2-1; a possible D gene is TRBD2 (6 bases). The V end was cut by 2 bases, the J end by 0 bases, with 9 bases between. The CDR3 runs to 15 residues. Germline lookup yields CDR1 SGDLS and CDR2 YYNGEE. For the CDR3, the DNA is TGTGCCAGCAGCGTTACGGGGGACTCCTACAATGAGCAGTTCTTC. Its protein product is CASSVTGDSYNEQFF.

J is TRBJ2-5 and V is TRBV18, with 9 bases aligning to TRBD1. The CDR3 has 13 amino acids. V lost 8 bases to trimming and J lost 5 bases; unmatched junction nucleotides: 6. Germline CDR1 and CDR2: KGHSH and LQKENI. The CDR3 nucleotides read TGTGCCAGCGCTGGGGACAGGGACGAGACCCAGTACTTC. It translates to CASAGDRDETQYF.